This T cell receptor (beta chain) came from a study of patients and donors after allogeneic stem cell transplantation. Germline CDR1 SEHNR, CDR2 FQNEAQ (reference sequence). V was clipped by 4 bases and J by 6 bases; unmatched bases: 10. The CDR3 length is 15 residues. This clonotype has just a few counts. TCRdb used MiXCR to reprocess the RT-PCR reads, holding one entry per CDR3 protein. The data hold about 400,000 distinct CDR3 sequences, with roughly 17% observed a single time. The chain links TRBV7-9 to TRBJ2-3; 7 bases align to TRBD2. Input material: blood, either unsorted or a sorted T cell fraction (not recorded which). The TCR comes from a human donor who was either an allogeneic HSCT recipient or a stem cell or donor lymphocyte infusion donor (not recorded which). It is not recorded whose cells these are; they may come from a transplant donor. As DNA, the CDR3 is TGTGCCAGCAGCTCGACTAGCCCCGCCGGGGATACGCAGTATTTT. As protein: CASSSTSPAGDTQYF.